Presented here are 16 T cell receptor beta chains from one specimen sequenced in a study of long-term antiretroviral therapy in people with HIV. Samples were assayed with immunoSEQ v3.0 at survey level. Sequencing was performed with immunoSEQ multiplex PCR; in TCRdb, only in-frame clones are kept and a portion is missing. There are nearly 50,000 clones in the sample; around 80% occur only once, and around 3.2% lies in the top ten. The material was unsorted PBMCs, obtained 0.8 years after starting antiretroviral therapy. These TCRs come from a young woman with HIV.

V gene TRBV6-6 combines with J gene TRBJ1-2; possibly TRBD1 for D (6 bases). CDR1 MNHNY and CDR2 SVGAGI come from the germline V gene (reference sequence). The V gene lost 5 bases and the J gene lost 0 bases, with 13 bases spanning the gap. The CDR3 is 15 residues long. As DNA, the CDR3 is TGTGCCAGCAGTGACAGGTCCGGAGCTAACTATGGCTACACCTTC. This codes for CASSDRSGANYGYTF.

V gene TRBV7-3 combines with J gene TRBJ2-1; 12 nucleotides align to TRBD2. J gave up 8 bases and V 3 bases, and 2 bases lay outside the gene matches. CDR3 length equals 14 residues. Germline CDR1 SGHTA, CDR2 FQGTGA. CDR3 region: CASSFRLAGDEQFF. The CDR3 region has the DNA TGTGCCAGCAGCTTTAGACTAGCGGGAGATGAGCAGTTCTTC.

The chain has TRBV10-3 and TRBJ1-5; D is perhaps TRBD1 (5 bases). From germline, CDR1 is ENHRY and CDR2 SYGVKD. Trimming removed 2 bases at V and 4 bases at J, with 6 bases between. There are 13 residues in the CDR3. CDR3 in amino acids: CAISEDSNQPQHF. As DNA, the CDR3 is TGTGCCATCAGTGAGGACAGTAATCAGCCCCAGCATTTT.

The rearrangement links TRBV29-1 to TRBJ2-7; D gene uncertain. This CDR3 has 10 amino acids. Germline V gene sequence: CDR1 SQVTM, CDR2 ANQGSEA. The V end was cut by 6 bases, the J end by 3 bases, with 6 bases between. The CDR3 here is CSVLIYEQYF. The CDR3 DNA follows: TGCAGCGTCCTCATCTACGAGCAGTACTTC.

The chain recombines TRBV9 with TRBJ1-5, with D possibly TRBD1 on 6 matching bases. Germline V gene lookup returns CDR1 SGDLS and CDR2 YYNGEE. The CDR3 runs 14 residues. The V end lost 0 bases, the J end lost 2 bases, and 6 bases lay between the germline ends. The CDR3 sequence is CASSVEGGNQPQHF. The CDR3 coding sequence is TGTGCCAGCAGCGTAGAGGGGGGCAATCAGCCCCAGCATTTT.

This chain links TRBV7-9 with TRBJ2-7; 7 bases align to TRBD1. With 5 bases clipped from V and 6 bases from J, the junction kept 4 bases outside the gene matches. The germline CDR1 and CDR2 sequences are SEHNR and FQNEAQ (reference sequence). The length of the CDR3 is 12 residues. CDR3 in amino acids: CASSPTGAEQYF. The CDR3 DNA sequence: TGTGCCAGCAGCCCCACAGGGGCCGAGCAGTACTTC.

The CDR3 spells CASSYLGTFKYEQYF. The CDR3 coding sequence is TGTGCCAGCAGCTACCTCGGGACTTTCAAATACGAGCAGTACTTC. The rearrangement links TRBV11-2 to TRBJ2-7; D might be TRBD2 (6 bases). The V gene's germline CDR1 is SGHAT and CDR2 FQNNGV. The CDR3 runs to 15 residues. V was pared by 4 bases and J by 4 bases, with 17 bases between.

The rearrangement links TRBV7-2 to TRBJ2-7, with TRBD1 matching 10 bases. CDR3 length: 16 amino acids. V was clipped by 2 bases and J by 4 bases; unmatched bases: 8. CDR1 is SGHTA, CDR2 FQGNSA, per germline. The CDR3 DNA reads as TGTGCCAGCAGCTTACGGGGAGGACAGGGGGTGTACGAGCAGTACTTC. This gives the protein CASSLRGGQGVYEQYF.

This rearrangement joins TRBV6-1 to TRBJ2-3; 12 bases match TRBD2. This CDR3 has 15 amino acids. V lost 4 bases and J lost 2; bases outside the gene matches: 1. Germline V gene lookup returns CDR1 MNHNS and CDR2 SASEGT. CDR3 sequence: CASSGLAGDTDTQYF. CDR3 coding DNA: TGTGCCAGCAGTGGACTAGCGGGAGACACAGATACGCAGTATTTT.

This clone has only one observation. The J gene is TRBJ2-2, the V gene TRBV5-1; D possibly matches TRBD1 or TRBD2 (5 bases each). Germline V gene data show CDR1 as SGHRS and CDR2 as YFSETQ. V lost 0 bases, J lost 1 base, and 10 bases lay in between. The CDR3 covers 16 residues. The CDR3 nucleotides read TGCGCCAGCAGCTTGGCCGGGGCAGGGAACACCGGGGAGCTGTTTTTT. This translates into CASSLAGAGNTGELFF.

The chain couples TRBV4-1 to TRBJ1-5, with D hard to call. Germline-derived CDR1 and CDR2 are MGHRA and YSYEKL. This CDR3 contains 15 residues. The germline V and J ends were trimmed by 4 bases and 0 bases, with 10 bases remaining between them. This CDR3 is CASSLRIYSNQPQHF. The CDR3 coding sequence is TGCGCCAGCAGCCTGAGAATTTATAGCAATCAGCCCCAGCATTTT.

The J gene is TRBJ2-7, the V gene TRBV5-4; D is possibly TRBD1 or TRBD2 (6 bases each). The CDR3 is 14 residues long. Trimming cost V 1 base and J 4 bases, with 12 bases left between them. The germline CDR1 and CDR2 sequences are SGHNT and YYREEE (reference sequence). This CDR3 reads CASSLNPGAYEQYF. The CDR3, as DNA: TGTGCCAGCAGCTTGAATCCGGGGGCTTACGAGCAGTACTTC.

This clone was recorded only once. V and J are TRBV28 and TRBJ2-2; tentative D call: TRBD1 (5 bases). This CDR3 has 14 amino acids. The V gene lost 6 bases and the J gene lost 1 base, with 9 bases spanning the gap. Germline V CDR1 and CDR2: MDHEN, SYDVKM. CDR3 coding DNA: TGTGCCAGCAGCCGTGGACAGAACACCGGGGAGCTGTTTTTT. It codes for CASSRGQNTGELFF.

This clone was seen only once. The chain uses TRBV19 and TRBJ2-1; tentative D call: TRBD2 (7 bases). The V and J ends lost 2 bases and 6 bases respectively, with 23 bases between them. Looked up from germline, CDR1 is LNHDA and CDR2 is SQIVND (reference sequence). The CDR3 extends over 18 amino acids. CDR3 coding DNA: TGTGCCAGTAGTATATCGGGGGCCACTAGCGCCCAATCCAATGAGCAGTTCTTC. Translating gives CASSISGATSAQSNEQFF.

The chain combines TRBV10-3 with TRBJ2-7, with TRBD1 matching over 7 bases. Losses at the gene ends were 2 bases for V and 1 base for J; bases not matched to a gene: 5. The CDR3 runs 15 residues. Per the germline V gene, CDR1 is ENHRY and CDR2 is SYGVKD. DNA for the CDR3: TGTGCCATCAGTGAGGTCCCAGGGGGATCCTACGAGCAGTACTTC. It encodes CAISEVPGGSYEQYF.

The chain combines TRBV18 with TRBJ1-2; 11 nucleotides agree with TRBD1. This CDR3 region has 15 residues. Trimming took 2 bases from V and 8 from J; bases not matched to a gene: 7. The germline gives CDR1 KGHSH, CDR2 LQKENI. CDR3 loop: CASSPLDRGREGYTF. The CDR3 DNA is TGTGCCAGCTCACCATTGGACAGGGGGCGGGAAGGCTACACCTTC.